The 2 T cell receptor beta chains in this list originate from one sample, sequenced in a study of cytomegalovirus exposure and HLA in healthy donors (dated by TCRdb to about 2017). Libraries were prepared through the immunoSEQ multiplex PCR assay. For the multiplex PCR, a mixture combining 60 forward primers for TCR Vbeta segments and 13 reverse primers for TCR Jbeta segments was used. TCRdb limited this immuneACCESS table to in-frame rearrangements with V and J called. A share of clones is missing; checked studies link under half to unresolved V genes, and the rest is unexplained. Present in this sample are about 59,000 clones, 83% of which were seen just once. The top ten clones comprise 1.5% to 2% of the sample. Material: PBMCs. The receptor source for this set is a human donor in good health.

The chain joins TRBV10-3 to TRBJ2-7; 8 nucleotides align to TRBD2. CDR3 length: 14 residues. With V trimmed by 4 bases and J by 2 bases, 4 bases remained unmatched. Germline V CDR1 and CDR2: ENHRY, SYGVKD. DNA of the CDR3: TGTGCCATCAGTGCAGCGGGAGACGCCTACGAGCAGTACTTC. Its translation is CAISAAGDAYEQYF.

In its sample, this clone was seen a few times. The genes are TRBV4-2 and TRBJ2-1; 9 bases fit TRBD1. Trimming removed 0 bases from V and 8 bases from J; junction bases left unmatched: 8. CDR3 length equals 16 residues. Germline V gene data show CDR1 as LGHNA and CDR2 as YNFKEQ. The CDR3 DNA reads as TGTGCCAGCAGCCAAGATCCCACAGGGGGCTTCGATGAGCAGTTCTTC. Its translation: CASSQDPTGGFDEQFF.